This T cell receptor beta chain was recorded in a study of blood T cell repertoires in COVID-19. Across the whole study: The United States, Italy and Spain supplied acute and convalescent COVID-19 samples. T cells, B-cell-depleted T cells, or PBMCs provided the cDNA or gDNA that served as material.

Method: immunoSEQ multiplex PCR; TCRdb's copy keeps in-frame clones and lacks some. The sample has roughly 250,000 clones, 65% to 90% seen once; the top ten hold 4% to 5%. Germline assignment: CDR1 KGHDR and CDR2 SFDVKD. Trimming removed 9 bases at V and 2 bases at J, with 13 bases between. This CDR3 spans 14 amino acids. This clone came up once. This TCR came from a woman between 65 and 79 years old with acute or convalescent COVID-19. The chain recombines TRBV24-1 with TRBJ2-1; a weak D match, TRBD1 (7 bases). The sample taken for sequencing was peripheral blood. This CDR3 is CATRGTVPYNEQFF. The CDR3 nucleotides are TGTGCCACCCGCGGGACAGTCCCCTACAATGAGCAGTTCTTC.